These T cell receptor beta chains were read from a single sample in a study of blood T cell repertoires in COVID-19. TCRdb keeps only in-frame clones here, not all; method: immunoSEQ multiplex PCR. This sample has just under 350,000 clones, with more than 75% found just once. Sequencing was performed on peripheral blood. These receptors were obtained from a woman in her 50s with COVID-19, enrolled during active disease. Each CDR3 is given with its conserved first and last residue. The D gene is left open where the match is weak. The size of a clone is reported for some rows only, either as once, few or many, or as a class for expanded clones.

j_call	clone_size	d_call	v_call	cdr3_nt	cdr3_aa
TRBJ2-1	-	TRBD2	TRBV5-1	TGCGCCAGCAGCGGCGGACTAGCGGGAGTTGTAGATGAGCAGTTCTTC	CASSGGLAGVVDEQFF
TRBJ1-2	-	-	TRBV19	TGTGCCAGTAGTATAGGACACCTTAACTATGGCTACACCTTC	CASSIGHLNYGYTF
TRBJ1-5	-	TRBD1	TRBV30	TGTGCCTGGAGAACCCCAGGAGACAGGGGACAGCCCCAGCATTTT	CAWRTPGDRGQPQHF
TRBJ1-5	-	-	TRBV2	TGTGCCAGCAGTGACCAGGGTATCAGCAATCAGCCCCAGCATTTT	CASSDQGISNQPQHF
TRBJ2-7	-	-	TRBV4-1	TGCGCCAGCAGCCAAGTGTCCCAGGGTAGCCACGAGCAGTACTTC	CASSQVSQGSHEQYF
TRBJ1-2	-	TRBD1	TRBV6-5	TGTGCCACCCAAGGAGGACAGGGTTCTTTTCACTTC	CATQGGQGSFHF
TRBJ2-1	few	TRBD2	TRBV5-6	TGTGCCAGCAGCTTGGGCGGGGCCGCGGGGGGAGAGCAGTTCTTC	CASSLGGAAGGEQFF
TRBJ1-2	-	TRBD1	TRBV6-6	TGTGCCAGCAGTTACGCCGACAGGGTCGGATCTGGCTACACCTTC	CASSYADRVGSGYTF
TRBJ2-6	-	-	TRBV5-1	TGCGCCAGCAGCCCCCATCCTGGGGCCAACGTCCTGACTTTC	CASSPHPGANVLTF
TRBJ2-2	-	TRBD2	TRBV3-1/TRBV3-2	TGTGCCAGCACACAGCACGGACTAGCGGGAGGCACCGGGGAGCTGTTTTTT	CASTQHGLAGGTGELFF